A selection of T cell receptor beta chains follows, all from one sample in a study of glioma-infiltrating T cells. MiXCR, applied by TCRdb to the multiplex PCR reads, yields one record per CDR3 protein. The sample consists of 300,000 to 400,000 distinct CDR3 sequences, 35% to 45% of them appearing once. Sample: glioma tissue, nonneoplastic brain tissue, or PBMCs (not recorded which). Receptors originate from a human donor with low-grade glioma or glioblastoma, undergoing nonglioma brain surgery, or in good health (not recorded which). Both conserved end residues are part of each CDR3.

V: TRBV28; length: 18; J: TRBJ2-6; CDR3: CSSSSSGQGFSGANVLTF
V: TRBV27; length: 15; J: TRBJ2-1; CDR3: CASRIRASAPNEQFF
V: TRBV4-2; length: 15; J: TRBJ1-4; CDR3: CASSLETGSNEKLFF
V: TRBV28; length: 15; J: TRBJ2-7; CDR3: CASSLKWGVPYEQYF
V: TRBV10-3; length: 15; J: TRBJ1-1; CDR3: CAINGGGKMETEAFF
V: TRBV20-1; length: 17; J: TRBJ2-3; CDR3: CSANILRSGSVTDTKYF
V: TRBV12-3/TRBV12-4; length: 19; J: TRBJ2-1; CDR3: CASSSRTSGRPTPHNEQFF
V: TRBV2; length: 16; J: TRBJ1-1; CDR3: CASSGPIEGRNPEAFF
V: TRBV20-1; length: 13; J: TRBJ1-2; CDR3: CSTPGGPDRGYTF
V: TRBV27; length: 15; J: TRBJ1-2; CDR3: CASSSRTENNYGYTF
V: TRBV6-2/TRBV6-3; length: 17; J: TRBJ2-1; CDR3: CASSYTLDRSSYNEQFF
V: TRBV6-2/TRBV6-3; length: 15; J: TRBJ2-1; CDR3: CASSQRLGDYNEQFF
V: TRBV20-1; length: 11; J: TRBJ2-1; CDR3: CSGSGNDEQFF
V: TRBV20-1; length: 17; J: TRBJ2-3; CDR3: CSARPLRPPDNADTQYF
V: TRBV15; length: 15; J: TRBJ1-1; CDR3: CATSPGNWGLTEAFF
V: TRBV12-3/TRBV12-4; length: 15; J: TRBJ2-1; CDR3: CASSFGSHRYNEQFF
V: TRBV28; length: 15; J: TRBJ2-7; CDR3: CASSLRDRGGDEQYF
V: TRBV4-1; length: 17; J: TRBJ2-4; CDR3: CASSPSGDRGVKNIQYF
V: TRBV27; length: 14; J: TRBJ2-1; CDR3: CATGLGGFNNEQFF
V: TRBV6-2/TRBV6-3; length: 13; J: TRBJ1-2; CDR3: CASSPRDLYGYTF